Listed here are 28 T cell receptor beta chains from one sample, sequenced in a study of T cells after yellow fever vaccination. From the 5' RACE reads, TCRdb called clonotypes with MiXCR, one entry per CDR3 protein. The repertoire holds over 130,000 distinct CDR3 sequences, with 7.7% as singletons. The input for sequencing was CD4+ T cells sorted from PBMCs, taken 5 days after the yellow fever booster vaccination. The source of these receptors is a man younger than 45 who received the YFV17D yellow fever vaccine.

The chain links TRBV20-1 to TRBJ2-5; no firm D call. The length of the CDR3 is 11 residues. Germline V gene data show CDR1 as DFQATT and CDR2 as SNEGSKA (reference sequence). The germline V and J ends were trimmed by 0 bases and 10 bases, with 9 bases remaining between them. The CDR3 DNA reads TGCAGTGCTAGAGATCTCCTATTCCAGTACTTC. Protein sequence: CSARDLLFQYF.

This clonotype appeared a few times. The chain has TRBV29-1 and TRBJ1-1; no clear D gene. Between the trimmed V and J ends, which lost 3 bases and 0 bases, there was a span of 11 bases. This CDR3 spans 14 amino acids. Germline-derived CDR1 and CDR2 are SQVTM and ANQGSEA. DNA of the CDR3: TGCAGCGTTGACCTGGCCGTCCTGAACACTGAAGCTTTCTTT. Its protein product is CSVDLAVLNTEAFF.

This clonotype has a count of ten or more. The chain recombines TRBV5-1 with TRBJ2-1; 9 nucleotides agree with TRBD2. This CDR3 is 15 amino acids long. Looked up from germline, CDR1 is SGHRS and CDR2 is YFSETQ. V lost 4 bases to trimming and J lost 10 bases; unmatched junction nucleotides: 12. The CDR3 sequence: CASSTNSGSVSEQFF. CDR3 coding DNA: TGCGCCAGCAGCACCAATAGCGGGAGTGTAAGCGAGCAGTTCTTC.

This clonotype has a count of ten or more. This sequence joins TRBV20-1 and TRBJ2-3; D perhaps matches TRBD1 (6 bases). Trimming cost V 5 bases and J 0 bases, with 9 bases left between them. Germline assignment: CDR1 DFQATT and CDR2 SNEGSKA (reference sequence). The CDR3 length is 13 residues. CDR3 nucleotides: TGCAGTGCTCCGGGACAAAGCACAGATACGCAGTATTTT. Translating it yields CSAPGQSTDTQYF.

The table lists this clonotype with many counts. CDR3 loop: CSARVASGSDNEQFF. CDR3 nucleotide sequence: TGCAGTGCTAGAGTGGCTAGCGGGTCCGATAATGAGCAGTTCTTC. V is TRBV20-1 and J is TRBJ2-1; 8 bases map to TRBD2. This CDR3 comprises 15 residues. V trimming: 1 base; J trimming: 7 bases; junction bases outside the gene matches: 9. Germline lookup yields CDR1 DFQATT and CDR2 SNEGSKA (reference sequence).

This clonotype was seen only a few times. This chain connects TRBV21-1 to TRBJ2-1; TRBD2, the table's D call, was not compared with the DNA. TRBV21-1 is classified as a pseudogene. The CDR3 consists of 19 residues. This CDR3 is CASSKERASGRYSYNEQFF. As DNA, the CDR3 is TGTGCCAGCAGCAAAGAAAGGGCTAGCGGGAGGTACTCCTACAATGAGCAGTTCTTC.

This clonotype was seen at least ten times. The chain carries TRBV7-2 and TRBJ2-1; D is uncertain. CDR1 and CDR2 from the germline V gene are SGHTA and FQGNSA. This CDR3 has 14 amino acids. Deletions cut 1 base from V and 5 bases from J, with 9 bases between. CDR3 DNA: TGTGCCAGCAGCTTAGTGGGCAGAGACAATGAGCAGTTCTTC. This translates into CASSLVGRDNEQFF. The whole variable domain, remainder taken from reference TRBV7-2 and TRBJ2-1, is GAGVSQSPSNKVTEKGKDVELRCDPISGHTALYWYRQSLGQGLEFLIYFQGNSAPDKSGLPSDRFSAERTGGSVSTLTIQRTQQEDSAVYLCASSLVGRDNEQFFGPGTRLTVL.

Many counts were recorded for this clonotype. This chain joins TRBV3-1 and TRBJ2-1; 7 positions match TRBD2. The CDR3 consists of 16 residues. Trimming cost V 1 base and J 4 bases; bases outside gene matches: 7. CDR1 and CDR2 (germline): LGHDT, YNNKEL (reference sequence). CDR3 protein: CASSQAASGSYNEQFF. The CDR3 DNA is TGTGCCAGCAGCCAAGCGGCTAGCGGTTCATACAATGAGCAGTTCTTC.

To note about this clonotype: Given a much more abundant clone one base away, this may be a read error. The chain combines TRBV18 with TRBJ2-6; no clear D gene. This CDR3 contains 16 residues. Germline values: CDR1 KGHSH, CDR2 LQKENI. V was clipped by 1 base and J by 2 bases, with 9 bases between them. DNA for the CDR3: TGTGCCAGCTCACCACAAAGTGGCCCTGGGGCCAACGTCCTGACTTTC. Protein: CASSPQSGPGANVLTF.

This clonotype has just a few counts. The gene calls are TRBV7-9 and TRBJ2-1; the match to TRBD2 covers 8 bases. Germline CDR1 and CDR2: SEHNR and FQNEAQ (reference sequence). This CDR3 is 15 amino acids long. Unmatched junction bases numbered 4, after V lost 2 bases and J lost 4 bases. CDR3 residues: CASSLTREGYNEQFF. CDR3 DNA: TGTGCCAGCAGCTTAACCCGGGAGGGGTACAATGAGCAGTTCTTC.

This chain connects TRBV7-9 to TRBJ2-2; 9 bases agree with TRBD1. Germline V gene lookup returns CDR1 SEHNR and CDR2 FQNEAQ (reference sequence). V shed 5 bases and J 7 bases; nucleotides not matched to a gene: 11. This CDR3 contains 16 residues. The CDR3, as DNA: TGTGCCAGCAGCCCTGGAAACAGGGGGCTGGTCGGGGAGCTGTTTTTT. Its translation: CASSPGNRGLVGELFF.

Concerning this clonotype: A clone one base away is much larger, so this may be a read error. The V call is TRBV5-6, the J call TRBJ2-5; 8 bases align to TRBD1. The CDR3 contains 14 residues. Germline V CDR1 and CDR2: SGHDT, YYEEEE. The CDR3 region is CVSSSNGQGETQYF. The CDR3 nucleotides are TGTGTCAGCAGCTCAAACGGACAGGGCGAGACCCAGTACTTC.

V gene TRBV11-1 combines with J gene TRBJ1-2, with D perhaps matching TRBD1 (5 bases). Trimming removed 3 bases at V and 7 bases at J, with 30 bases between. This CDR3 is built from 19 residues. Germline assignment: CDR1 SGHAT and CDR2 FQDESV (reference sequence). CDR3 region: CASSFFPPQLGGFNSGYTF. The CDR3, as DNA: TGTGCCAGCAGCTTTTTCCCACCCCAGTTGGGGGGATTTAATAGTGGCTACACCTTC.

This clonotype was found a few times. The chain couples TRBV2 to TRBJ2-7, with D possibly being TRBD2 (5 bases). The CDR3 has 12 amino acids. V was clipped by 7 bases and J by 4 bases, with 11 bases between them. CDR1 and CDR2 (germline): SNHLY, FYNNEI. CDR3 in amino acids: CASNGEGYEQYF. CDR3 in DNA: TGTGCCAGCAACGGAGAGGGTTACGAGCAGTACTTC.

Many counts were recorded for this clonotype. The CDR3, as DNA: TGTGCCAGCTCACCACCGGGGGGCGAATTGGATACGCAGTATTTT. Translating gives CASSPPGGELDTQYF. This chain uses TRBV18 with TRBJ2-3, with D perhaps given as TRBD1 or TRBD2 (6 bases each). This CDR3 contains 15 residues. V lost 0 bases, J lost 6 bases, and 13 bases lay in between. Germline V gene lookup returns CDR1 KGHSH and CDR2 LQKENI.

This clonotype appeared many times. CDR3 DNA sequence: TGTGCCAGCAGCCCAACGGGAGAGAACACCGGGGAGCTGTTTTTT. Translation gives CASSPTGENTGELFF. The chain carries TRBV7-3 and TRBJ2-2; weak D call: TRBD2 (6 bases). V lost 5 bases and J 1 base, leaving 11 bases between the germline ends. Germline CDR1 reads SGHTA; CDR2 reads FQGTGA. The CDR3 runs 15 residues. The variable domain in full, completed from reference TRBV7-3 and TRBJ2-2, reads GAGVSQTPSNKVTEKGKYVELRCDPISGHTALYWYRQSLGQGPEFLIYFQGTGAADDSGLPNDRFFAVRPEGSVSTLKIQRTERGDSAVYLCASSPTGENTGELFFGEGSRLTVL.

In its sample, this clonotype was seen many times. The rearrangement links TRBV7-2 to TRBJ1-4, with D hard to call. Germline assignment: CDR1 SGHTA and CDR2 FQGNSA. The germline V and J ends were trimmed by 3 bases and 4 bases, with 0 bases remaining between them. The CDR3 is 11 residues long. The CDR3 DNA reads as TGTGCCAGCAGCTTTAATGAAAAACTGTTTTTT. Encoded protein: CASSFNEKLFF. The whole variable domain, remainder taken from reference TRBV7-2 and TRBJ1-4, is GAGVSQSPSNKVTEKGKDVELRCDPISGHTALYWYRQSLGQGLEFLIYFQGNSAPDKSGLPSDRFSAERTGGSVSTLTIQRTQQEDSAVYLCASSFNEKLFFGSGTQLSVL.

This clonotype came up a few times. This chain links TRBV7-2 with TRBJ2-3, with TRBD2 identical over 13 bases. Germline V gives CDR1 SGHTA, CDR2 FQGNSA. Germline trimming cut 2 bases from V and 0 bases from J; bases unmatched to any gene: 14. This CDR3 comprises 21 residues. CDR3 sequence: CASSLRRTSGRVMASTDTQYF. The CDR3, as DNA: TGTGCCAGCAGCTTACGGCGGACTAGCGGGAGAGTTATGGCTAGCACAGATACGCAGTATTTT.

The sample holds many counts of this clonotype. This chain uses TRBV27 with TRBJ2-1; TRBD1 matches 9 bases. The CDR3 covers 16 residues. Per germline, CDR1 MNHEY and CDR2 SMNVEV (reference sequence). Trimming cost V 6 bases and J 0 bases; bases outside gene matches: 6. The CDR3, as DNA: TGTGCCAGCAGCCGGGACAGGGTAAGCTCCTACAATGAGCAGTTCTTC. Protein sequence: CASSRDRVSSYNEQFF.

In its sample, this clonotype was seen many times. The CDR3 protein is CATASYRGRTDTQYF. In DNA, the CDR3 is TGTGCCACCGCGTCTTACAGGGGGCGAACAGATACGCAGTATTTT. V usage is TRBV11-2 and J usage is TRBJ2-3, with TRBD1 identical over 9 bases. Germline V gene lookup returns CDR1 SGHAT and CDR2 FQNNGV. Germline trimming cut 10 bases from V and 3 bases from J; bases unmatched to any gene: 11. The CDR3 runs to 15 residues.

This clonotype was seen ten or more times. V is TRBV20-1 and J is TRBJ2-7; D might be TRBD1 (6 bases). The CDR3 is 11 amino acids. Trimming left V 5 bases short and J 4 bases short, with 9 bases between. From germline, CDR1 is DFQATT and CDR2 SNEGSKA (reference sequence). Here the CDR3 reads CSAFTGYEQYF. The CDR3 DNA sequence: TGCAGTGCTTTTACAGGGTACGAGCAGTACTTC.

This clonotype appeared many times. CDR3 region: CASSVTGTLTDTQYF. CDR3 nucleotide sequence: TGTGCCAGCAGCGTCACAGGGACACTCACAGATACGCAGTATTTT. The genes are TRBV9 and TRBJ2-3; a weak D match, TRBD1 (6 bases). Trimming took 2 bases from V and 2 from J, leaving 12 bases between them. This CDR3 spans 15 amino acids. Germline CDR1 reads SGDLS; CDR2 reads YYNGEE.

At least ten counts were recorded for this clonotype. V gene TRBV7-2 combines with J gene TRBJ2-7; no definite D call. This CDR3 is built from 15 residues. V was pared by 1 base and J by 3 bases, with 13 bases between. Germline lookup yields CDR1 SGHTA and CDR2 FQGNSA. The CDR3 nucleotides read TGTGCCAGCAGCTTAGGGCTGGCCCTGTACTACGAGCAGTACTTC. Amino acid sequence: CASSLGLALYYEQYF. The full variable domain, in which reference TRBV7-2 and TRBJ2-7 provide the parts outside the CDR3, is GAGVSQSPSNKVTEKGKDVELRCDPISGHTALYWYRQSLGQGLEFLIYFQGNSAPDKSGLPSDRFSAERTGGSVSTLTIQRTQQEDSAVYLCASSLGLALYYEQYFGPGTRLTVT.

This clonotype came up many times. The genes are TRBV6-2 or TRBV6-3 and TRBJ2-1, with 7 bases lining up with TRBD2. J gave up 0 bases and V 6 bases, and 5 bases lay outside the gene matches. This CDR3 has 15 amino acids. Germline lookup yields CDR1 MNHEY and CDR2 SVGEGT. The CDR3 DNA is TGTGCCAGCAGGCGGACTAGTAGCTCCTACAATGAGCAGTTCTTC. It is translated as CASRRTSSSYNEQFF.

This clonotype was counted at least ten times. The chain combines TRBV6-5 with TRBJ1-1; D call uncertain. CDR1 and CDR2 (germline): MNHEY, SVGAGI. This CDR3 spans 13 amino acids. V gave up 7 bases and J gave up 7 bases, with 16 bases separating them. CDR3 residues: CASTGGPFDEAFF. The CDR3 nucleotides are TGTGCCAGCACGGGAGGGCCGTTCGATGAAGCTTTCTTT.

V usage is TRBV12-3 or TRBV12-4 and J usage is TRBJ2-1; TRBD2 aligns across 10 bases. CDR3 length: 15 residues. V was pared by 5 bases and J by 7 bases, with 8 bases of the junction left unmatched. The CDR3 region is CASSPGLATKNEQFF. In DNA form, the CDR3 reads TGTGCCAGCAGTCCGGGACTAGCGACGAAGAATGAGCAGTTCTTC.

This clonotype has a handful of counts. The chain couples TRBV18 to TRBJ2-1; no definite D call. The CDR3 is 13 residues long. The germline V gene has CDR1 KGHSH and CDR2 LQKENI. Between the trimmed V and J ends, which lost 3 bases and 3 bases, there was a span of 6 bases. CDR3 sequence reads: CASSPSDYNEQFF. The DNA for the CDR3 is TGTGCCAGCTCACCGTCGGACTACAATGAGCAGTTCTTC.

This clonotype was recorded at least ten times. The chain links TRBV5-1 to TRBJ2-7; 9 bases line up with TRBD1. After removal of 4 bases from V and 3 bases from J, the junction contained 8 bases not matched to a gene. Germline loops: CDR1 SGHRS, CDR2 YFSETQ. The CDR3 has 15 residues. The CDR3 bases are TGCGCCAGCAGCATGTTACCGACAGGGGGCTACGAGCAGTACTTC. Its translation: CASSMLPTGGYEQYF.